These 25 T cell receptor beta chains came from one sample sequenced in a study of T-cell reconstitution after alpha-beta-depleted transplantation in children. Unique molecular identifiers were incorporated when the TCRbeta library was constructed. TCRdb reanalysed the PCR reads using MiXCR and keeps one entry per CDR3 protein. The sample has about 240,000 distinct CDR3 sequences; more than 10% are singletons. The sequences come from PBMCs from the stem cell graft donor, collected from the stem cell graft. The receptors here all came from a human donor who donated a stem cell graft to a child with acute lymphoblastic leukemia.

This clonotype occurred many times. The chain recombines TRBV10-3 with TRBJ2-7; D is undetermined. Between the trimmed V and J ends, which lost 0 bases and 9 bases, there was a span of 6 bases. This CDR3 comprises 11 residues. From germline, CDR1 is ENHRY and CDR2 SYGVKD. The DNA for the CDR3 is TGTGCCATCAGTGAGTCGACGGGGCAGTACTTC. It translates to CAISESTGQYF.

This clonotype has more than one count but fewer than ten. The rearrangement joins TRBV9 to TRBJ1-4; D perhaps matches TRBD1 (5 bases). This CDR3 is built from 14 residues. Trimming cost V 0 bases and J 6 bases, with 9 bases left between them. Germline V gene lookup returns CDR1 SGDLS and CDR2 YYNGEE. CDR3 sequence: CASSVAVTDEKLFF. In DNA form, the CDR3 reads TGTGCCAGCAGCGTAGCTGTGACAGATGAAAAACTGTTTTTT. Looking up the rest from reference TRBV9 and TRBJ1-4 gives the full variable domain: DSGVTQTPKHLITATGQRVTLRCSPRSGDLSVYWYQQSLDQGLQFLIQYYNGEERAKGNILERFSAQQFPDLHSELNLSSLELGDSALYFCASSVAVTDEKLFFGSGTQLSVL.

This clonotype was picked up many times. The chain couples TRBV5-1 to TRBJ1-2, with TRBD1 as a possible D gene (6 bases). Germline V gene data show CDR1 as SGHRS and CDR2 as YFSETQ. V was shortened by 1 base and J by 10 bases, with 17 bases between the two germline ends. There are 14 residues in the CDR3. The CDR3 DNA follows: TGCGCCAGCAGCTTGCAACAGGGCCTAAAGGACTACACCTTC. Protein: CASSLQQGLKDYTF.

This clonotype was detected ten times or more. The V and J genes are TRBV5-1 and TRBJ2-2, with 7 bases fitting TRBD2. In germline, CDR1 is SGHRS, CDR2 YFSETQ. The CDR3 contains 14 residues. V gave up 6 bases and J gave up 1 base; unmatched junction bases: 3. For the CDR3, the DNA is TGCGCCAGCAAAGCTAGCGGGAACACCGGGGAGCTGTTTTTT. It specifies CASKASGNTGELFF. The full variable domain, with the rest looked up from reference TRBV5-1 and TRBJ2-2, is KAGVTQTPRYLIKTRGQQVTLSCSPISGHRSVSWYQQTPGQGLQFLFEYFSETQRNKGNFPGRFSGRQFSNSRSEMNVSTLELGDSALYLCASKASGNTGELFFGEGSRLTVL.

This clonotype was found many times. The chain carries TRBV7-2 and TRBJ2-1; D is unclear. This CDR3 has 16 amino acids. The germline V and J ends were trimmed by 4 bases and 0 bases, with 13 bases remaining between them. CDR1 and CDR2 (germline): SGHTA, FQGNSA. The CDR3 is CASSSSQPSSYNEQFF. The DNA for the CDR3 is TGTGCCAGCAGCTCAAGTCAGCCTAGCTCCTACAATGAGCAGTTCTTC.

In its sample, this clonotype was seen many times. The rearrangement joins TRBV20-1 to TRBJ2-7; D call uncertain. Trimming cost V 1 base and J 0 bases, with 13 bases left between them. Germline loops: CDR1 DFQATT, CDR2 SNEGSKA (reference sequence). The CDR3 has 15 residues. CDR3 coding DNA: TGCAGTGCTAGAGGCCTGGTTAGTCCCTCCTACGAGCAGTACTTC. Encoded protein: CSARGLVSPSYEQYF.

Many counts were recorded for this clonotype. The chain is built from TRBV5-1 and TRBJ1-1; D gene ambiguous. The CDR3 is made up of 13 amino acids. V was shortened by 7 bases and J by 4 bases, with 14 bases between the two germline ends. The germline V gene encodes CDR1 SGHRS and CDR2 YFSETQ. Here the CDR3 DNA reads TGCGCCAGCTCCGTGGTGTCGGGCACTGAAGCTTTCTTT. Protein sequence: CASSVVSGTEAFF. The complete variable domain, with remaining parts taken from reference TRBV5-1 and TRBJ1-1, reads KAGVTQTPRYLIKTRGQQVTLSCSPISGHRSVSWYQQTPGQGLQFLFEYFSETQRNKGNFPGRFSGRQFSNSRSEMNVSTLELGDSALYLCASSVVSGTEAFFGQGTRLTVV.

This clonotype was counted only a few times. This chain joins TRBV15 and TRBJ2-7, with 7 positions matching TRBD1. This CDR3 has 15 residues. Germline-derived CDR1 and CDR2 are LNHNV and YYDKDF (reference sequence). The trim removed 1 base at V and 2 bases at J, leaving 5 bases unmatched. CDR3 bases: TGTGCCACCAGCAGAGTCTCAACAGGGGCCTACGAGCAGTACTTC. It is translated as CATSRVSTGAYEQYF. Variable domain in full (rest from reference TRBV15 and TRBJ2-7): DAMVIQNPRYQVTQFGKPVTLSCSQTLNHNVMYWYQQKSSQAPKLLFHYYDKDFNNEADTPDNFQSRRPNTSFCFLDIRSPGLGDTAMYLCATSRVSTGAYEQYFGPGTRLTVT.

This clonotype was detected ten times or more. The chain couples TRBV5-5 to TRBJ2-7; 9 bases map to TRBD1. V gave up 0 bases and J gave up 6 bases; unmatched junction bases: 1. The CDR3 is 13 amino acids. Germline V gene sequence: CDR1 SGHKS, CDR2 YYEKEE (reference sequence). The CDR3 DNA reads TGTGCCAGCAGCTTGGTGGGACAGGGCGAGCAGTACTTC. It yields the protein CASSLVGQGEQYF.

This clonotype was observed at least ten times. The chain is built from TRBV7-8 and TRBJ2-1; the match to TRBD2 covers 8 bases. The trim removed 1 base at V and 5 bases at J, leaving 4 bases unmatched. The CDR3 loop spans 15 amino acids. CDR1 and CDR2 from the germline V gene are SGHVS and FQNEAQ. The CDR3 spells CASSLVGTSNNEQFF. DNA of the CDR3: TGTGCCAGCAGCTTAGTGGGGACTAGTAACAATGAGCAGTTCTTC.

In this sample, this clonotype turned up many times. The chain couples TRBV20-1 to TRBJ2-7; TRBD2 aligns across 10 bases. Germline-derived CDR1 and CDR2 are DFQATT and SNEGSKA (reference sequence). V lost 0 bases and J lost 3; bases outside the gene matches: 11. This CDR3 has 17 residues. CDR3 sequence reads: CSARDPIAGGLIYEQYF. CDR3 nucleotides: TGCAGTGCTAGAGACCCAATAGCGGGAGGCCTCATCTACGAGCAGTACTTC.

This clonotype was seen ten or more times. The chain employs TRBV9 and TRBJ2-1; D call uncertain. The germline gives CDR1 SGDLS, CDR2 YYNGEE. V was shortened by 0 bases and J by 3 bases, with 10 bases between the two germline ends. The CDR3 runs to 15 residues. CDR3 sequence reads: CASSVVGTDYNEQFF. CDR3 nucleotides: TGTGCCAGCAGCGTAGTTGGAACAGACTACAATGAGCAGTTCTTC.

This clonotype was counted many times. The chain's CDR3 is CGTEDEQFF. The CDR3 DNA reads as TGCGGAACCGAGGATGAGCAGTTCTTC. The rearrangement links TRBV20-1 to TRBJ2-1, with D unresolved. Germline V gene data show CDR1 as DFQATT and CDR2 as SNEGSKA (reference sequence). The CDR3 runs 9 residues.

At least ten counts were recorded for this clonotype. The chain employs TRBV15 and TRBJ2-1; possible D gene TRBD2, 6 bases. The CDR3 spans 15 residues. Trimming took off 5 bases at V and 1 base at J, with 12 bases between the two ends. CDR1 is LNHNV and CDR2 is YYDKDF in the germline V gene (reference sequence). CDR3 loop: CATSPSGGSYNEQFF. CDR3 sequence (DNA): TGTGCCACCAGCCCGTCCGGAGGGTCCTACAATGAGCAGTTCTTC.

In this sample, this clonotype turned up many times. The genes are TRBV6-4 and TRBJ2-5, with TRBD2 identical over 8 bases. V trimming: 3 bases; J trimming: 2 bases; junction bases outside the gene matches: 8. The CDR3 length is 16 residues. Germline loops: CDR1 MRHNA, CDR2 SNTAGT. CDR3 in amino acids: CASSEGAGEGQETQYF. The CDR3, as DNA: TGTGCCAGCAGTGAAGGAGCGGGAGAGGGACAAGAGACCCAGTACTTC.

This clonotype was detected many times. The rearrangement links TRBV10-3 to TRBJ2-3, with 10 bases identical to TRBD2. Looked up from germline, CDR1 is ENHRY and CDR2 is SYGVKD. The CDR3 has 15 residues. Trimming cost V 5 bases and J 9 bases; bases outside gene matches: 11. The CDR3 bases are TGTGCCATCAGTAGACTAGCGGGCCTCAATGGAACGCAGTATTTT. It yields the protein CAISRLAGLNGTQYF.

This clonotype has a count of ten or more. V gene TRBV4-3 combines with J gene TRBJ2-7, with 8 positions matching TRBD2. Looked up from germline, CDR1 is LGHNA and CDR2 is YSLEER. CDR3 length: 16 residues. The junction had 8 bases not matched to a gene; V was cut back by 0 bases and J by 4 bases. DNA of the CDR3: TGCGCCAGCAGCCAAGATACTAGCGGACCGATTTACGAGCAGTACTTC. This codes for CASSQDTSGPIYEQYF.

The chain has TRBV5-4 and TRBJ2-5, with 7 bases matching TRBD1. There are 15 residues in the CDR3. The V gene's germline CDR1 is SGHNT and CDR2 YYREEE (reference sequence). Unmatched junction bases numbered 9, after V lost 5 bases and J lost 2 bases. CDR3 region: CASSYPGQRQETQYF. The CDR3 coding sequence is TGTGCCAGCAGTTACCCGGGACAGAGACAAGAGACCCAGTACTTC.

The chain has TRBV2 and TRBJ1-2, with D uncertain. In germline, CDR1 is SNHLY, CDR2 FYNNEI. Trimming removed 4 bases at V and 5 bases at J, with 29 bases between. The CDR3 consists of 19 residues. Here the CDR3 reads CASSVSPRAANRLSYGYTF. CDR3 in DNA: TGTGCCAGCAGTGTAAGTCCTCGGGCCGCTAACCGTCTCTCGTATGGCTACACCTTC.

This clonotype was picked up many times. J is TRBJ2-1 and V is TRBV11-2; a possible D gene is TRBD1 (5 bases). The CDR3 length is 12 residues. The V gene lost 6 bases and the J gene lost 9 bases, with 12 bases spanning the gap. CDR1 and CDR2 from the germline V gene are SGHAT and FQNNGV. CDR3 in amino acids: CASRSAGLEQFF. The CDR3 DNA sequence: TGTGCCAGCAGGTCGGCAGGGCTTGAGCAGTTCTTC.

This clonotype was detected many times. The chain uses TRBV28 and TRBJ2-3, with D unclear. V gave up 2 bases and J gave up 0 bases, with 9 bases separating them. The CDR3 totals 15 residues. The V gene's germline CDR1 is MDHEN and CDR2 SYDVKM. The CDR3 is CASSLPQTSTDTQYF. The CDR3 coding sequence is TGTGCCAGCAGTTTACCCCAGACAAGCACAGATACGCAGTATTTT.

This clonotype was recorded at least ten times. J is TRBJ1-5 and V is TRBV27; TRBD1 matches at 7 bases. This CDR3 spans 18 amino acids. Per the germline V gene, CDR1 is MNHEY and CDR2 is SMNVEV (reference sequence). Unmatched junction bases numbered 14, after V lost 6 bases and J lost 0 bases. DNA for the CDR3: TGTGCCAGCAGCTTCTACCGGGACAGCCAGAATAGCAATCAGCCCCAGCATTTT. Translating gives CASSFYRDSQNSNQPQHF.

This clonotype was recorded many times. The chain joins TRBV5-1 to TRBJ2-7; maybe TRBD1 (8 bases). There are 16 residues in the CDR3. Trimming cost V 4 bases and J 0 bases, with 17 bases left between them. Germline lookup yields CDR1 SGHRS and CDR2 YFSETQ. The CDR3 DNA follows: TGCGCCAGCAGCCTCACAGGGGGGGGAAGCTCCTACGAGCAGTACTTC. As protein: CASSLTGGGSSYEQYF.

This clonotype has at least ten counts. The rearrangement links TRBV6-1 to TRBJ2-4; 10 bases are shared with TRBD1. The J segment lost 6 bases and the V segment lost 8 bases, leaving 16 bases of the junction unmatched. This CDR3 contains 17 residues. The V gene's germline CDR1 is MNHNS and CDR2 SASEGT. The CDR3 spells CASHRDRGGRTGNIQYF. The CDR3 DNA reads as TGTGCCAGCCATCGGGACAGGGGAGGCCGTACTGGAAACATTCAGTACTTC.

At least ten counts were recorded for this clonotype. This chain connects TRBV12-3 or TRBV12-4 to TRBJ2-1; 7 nucleotides align to TRBD2. This CDR3 contains 15 residues. Trimming at V came to 5 bases and at J to 3 bases, leaving 7 bases not matched to a gene. CDR3 protein: CASSLSGENYNEQFF. DNA of the CDR3: TGTGCCAGCAGTCTAAGCGGGGAGAACTACAATGAGCAGTTCTTC.